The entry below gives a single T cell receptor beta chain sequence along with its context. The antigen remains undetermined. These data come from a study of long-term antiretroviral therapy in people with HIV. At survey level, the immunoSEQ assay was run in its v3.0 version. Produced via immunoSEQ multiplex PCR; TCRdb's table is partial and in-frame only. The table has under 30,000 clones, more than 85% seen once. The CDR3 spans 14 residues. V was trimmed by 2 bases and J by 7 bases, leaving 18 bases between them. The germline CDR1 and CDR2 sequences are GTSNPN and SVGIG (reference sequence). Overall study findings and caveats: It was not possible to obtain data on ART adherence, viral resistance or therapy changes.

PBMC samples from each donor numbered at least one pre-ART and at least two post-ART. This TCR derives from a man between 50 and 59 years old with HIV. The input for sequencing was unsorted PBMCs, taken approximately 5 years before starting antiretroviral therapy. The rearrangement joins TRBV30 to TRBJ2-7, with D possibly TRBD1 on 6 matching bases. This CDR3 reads CAWSTLLQGGEQYF. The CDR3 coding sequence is TGTGCCTGGAGTACCCTGCTACAGGGTGGAGAGCAGTACTTC. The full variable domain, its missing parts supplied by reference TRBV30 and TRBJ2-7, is SQTIHQWPATLVQPVGSPLSLECTVEGTSNPNLYWYRQAAGRGLQLLFYSVGIGQISSEVPQNLSASRPQDRQFILSSKKLLLSDSGFYLCAWSTLLQGGEQYFGPGTRLTVT.